This T cell receptor (beta chain) is from a study of regulatory T cells in long-lasting Graves disease. CDR3-region Arm-PCR and iRepertoire HTBI primers produced the TCR beta libraries. TCRdb reprocessed the multiplex PCR reads with MiXCR, giving one entry per CDR3 protein. The data hold about 430,000 distinct CDR3 sequences, with approximately 15% observed a single time. Germline-derived CDR1 and CDR2 are DFQATT and SNEGSKA (reference sequence). The CDR3 sequence is 14 residues long. Trimming removed 5 bases from V and 4 bases from J, with 15 bases in between. Time point indicated: newly diagnosed GD, antithyroid drugs for less than 3 months. Extracted PBMC RNA gave rise to the TCR library. In this sample, this clonotype turned up a few times. This sample was also put to use in a study of T cells in Graves' hyperthyroidism and ophthalmopathy.

The chain uses TRBV20-1 and TRBJ2-1; D may be TRBD2 (5 bases). This sequence was found in a woman between 40 and 50 years old with Graves disease. Sequencing used peripheral blood mononuclear cells (PBMCs), obtained at new diagnosis, from a patient treated with antithyroid drugs. The CDR3: CSAPTRISYNEQFF. CDR3 in DNA: TGCAGTGCTCCCACTAGGATTTCGTACAATGAGCAGTTCTTC.